This T cell receptor (beta chain) was identified in a study of cytomegalovirus exposure and HLA in healthy donors. Each of the donors was a healthy bone marrow donor. Trimming stripped 5 bases from V and 1 base from J, with 12 bases between. The CDR3 extends over 15 amino acids. Germline CDR1 is SNHLY and CDR2 is FYNNEI. Study findings and constraints: Listed as cytomegalovirus-associated were over 150 TCR beta chains. Relative to the approximately 660-donor mean, N-insertions were reportedly fewer in an Asian-associated ancestry cluster in a later analysis. Another analysis was done later, and it associated around 15,000 TCR beta sequences with HLA alleles at 0.05 false discovery rate.

This clone has a handful of counts. Its target is not known. In the PCR, 60 Vbeta and 13 Jbeta primers were used. Measured with immunoSEQ multiplex PCR; TCRdb has only the in-frame clones, and not every one. The sample includes about 200,000 clones, 75% to 85% of them seen just once. Sequencing was carried out using PBMCs. The chain employs TRBV2 and TRBJ1-5; possibly TRBD1 for D (5 bases). The origin of this receptor is a woman aged 45-65 years in good health and CMV-seronegative. The CDR3, as DNA: TGTGCCAGCAGTCAAGGGGCCCCCAGCAATCAGCCCCAGCATTTT. Amino acids: CASSQGAPSNQPQHF.